This entry concerns a single T cell receptor beta chain. What it binds is not known. The CDR3 totals 14 residues. CDR1 and CDR2 (germline): SQVTM, ANQGSEA. V trimming: 3 bases; J trimming: 1 base; junction bases outside the gene matches: 4. The record originates from a study of T cells after yellow fever vaccination. A 5'RACE template-switching step, the method used to make TCR cDNA, added a universal primer site and UMIs. Each CDR3 protein is one row after TCRdb ran MiXCR on the 5' RACE reads. The sample holds 550,000 to 750,000 distinct CDR3 sequences, 13% seen once. The study, taken as a whole, reports: The bulk population could contribute abundant contaminating clonotypes to FACS-sorted repertoires.

This receptor was obtained from a man aged 25-45 years who received the YFV17D yellow fever vaccine. V gene TRBV29-1 combines with J gene TRBJ2-7, with 9 bases that match TRBD2. The sequences come from PBMCs, collected on the day of the yellow fever booster vaccination. DNA of the CDR3: TGCAGCGTTGAGGCTAGCGGGAAGTCCTACGAGCAGTACTTC. Translation gives CSVEASGKSYEQYF.